One sample yielded the 29 T cell receptor beta chains listed below, sequenced in a study of blood T cell repertoires in COVID-19. TCRdb's copy holds only in-frame clones and misses some; the assay was immunoSEQ multiplex PCR. In the table there are over 85,000 clones, more than 70% of which are singletons. Sequenced: peripheral blood. The receptors here all came from a human donor in a cohort sampled during active COVID-19.

J is TRBJ2-3 and V is TRBV19; D is possibly TRBD2 (5 bases). Germline CDR1 LNHDA, CDR2 SQIVND (reference sequence). The CDR3 is 15 amino acids. The V end was cut by 5 bases, the J end by 2 bases, with 14 bases between. The DNA of the CDR3 is TGTGCCAGTAGTGATCGAGGGTCTTACACAGATACGCAGTATTTT. Translation gives CASSDRGSYTDTQYF.

This chain connects TRBV29-1 to TRBJ2-5; TRBD2 matches 13 bases. The CDR3 length is 20 residues. Trimming cost V 2 bases and J 3 bases; bases outside gene matches: 18. Germline V gene lookup returns CDR1 SQVTM and CDR2 ANQGSEA. The CDR3 coding sequence is TGCAGCGTTGAAAGGGCGGGCGTTCGGACTAGCGGGAGTTATGAAGAGACCCAGTACTTC. Translated: CSVERAGVRTSGSYEETQYF.

The rearrangement joins TRBV4-2 to TRBJ2-5, with 10 bases that match TRBD2. Germline loops: CDR1 LGHNA, CDR2 YNFKEQ. The CDR3 contains 19 residues. The V segment lost 5 bases and the J segment 0 bases; nucleotides outside the gene matches: 15. The CDR3 nucleotides are TGTGCCAGCAGCTCCCCGGCAACGGGAGCGGGGGGGTACCAAGAGACCCAGTACTTC. Translating it yields CASSSPATGAGGYQETQYF.

The CDR3 coding sequence is TGTGCCACCAGCAGATCAAGAGACTCCGGCGGGCAGTACTTC. Translating gives CATSRSRDSGGQYF. V gene TRBV15 combines with J gene TRBJ2-7; no clear D gene. The CDR3 is made up of 14 amino acids. V was trimmed by 2 bases and J by 9 bases, leaving 17 bases between them. The germline CDR1 and CDR2 sequences are LNHNV and YYDKDF (reference sequence).

The chain combines TRBV28 with TRBJ1-1; no clear D. Trimming left V 4 bases short and J 2 bases short, with 17 bases between. The CDR3 has 16 amino acids. Germline V gives CDR1 MDHEN, CDR2 SYDVKM. The CDR3 DNA reads as TGTGCCAGCAGTTCGTGGGCGCCACCCCTTAACACTGAAGCTTTCTTT. Its translation is CASSSWAPPLNTEAFF.

Here the CDR3 DNA reads TGTGCCAGCAGCTCCACAGGACAGGGCACTGAAGCTTTCTTT. Translated: CASSSTGQGTEAFF. The chain couples TRBV7-3 to TRBJ1-1, with 8 positions matching TRBD1. This CDR3 region has 14 residues. V dropped 4 bases and J dropped 4; count of bases not matched to a gene: 5. Germline V CDR1 and CDR2: SGHTA, FQGTGA.

The chain employs TRBV3-1 (or the pseudogene TRBV3-2) and TRBJ2-3; unclear D gene. Germline CDR1 and CDR2: LGHDT and YNNKEL (reference sequence). There are 14 residues in the CDR3. Trimming shortened V by 3 bases and J by 6 bases, and 13 bases separated the two germline ends. CDR3 residues: CASSQELNSDTQYF. For the CDR3, the DNA is TGTGCCAGCAGCCAGGAACTAAACTCGGATACGCAGTATTTT.

This chain links TRBV6-5 with TRBJ2-7; a possible D gene is TRBD2 (5 bases). The CDR3 totals 14 residues. V was trimmed by 0 bases and J by 0 bases, leaving 6 bases between them. Germline values: CDR1 MNHEY, CDR2 SVGAGI. For the CDR3, the DNA is TGTGCCAGCAGTTACTCAGGGAGCTCCTACGAGCAGTACTTC. Protein: CASSYSGSSYEQYF.

The chain uses TRBV28 and TRBJ1-5; no firm D call. This CDR3 is built from 13 residues. Germline CDR1 is MDHEN and CDR2 is SYDVKM. V lost 3 bases and J 11 bases, leaving 14 bases between the germline ends. DNA for the CDR3: TGTGCCAGCAGTTTTCCCCTGTCGGGTGCCCAGCATTTT. Its translation: CASSFPLSGAQHF.

This sequence joins TRBV6-1 and TRBJ2-7; 9 bases line up with TRBD2. J lost 0 bases, V lost 1 base, and 16 bases had no gene match. Germline-derived CDR1 and CDR2 are MNHNS and SASEGT. The CDR3 is 20 residues long. CDR3 bases: TGTGCCAGCAGTGAAGGACCCGGACTAGCGTGGACCCTGATCTCCTACGAGCAGTACTTC. Its protein product is CASSEGPGLAWTLISYEQYF.

The chain couples TRBV7-6 to TRBJ2-2; TRBD2 might be the D (6 bases). Looked up from germline, CDR1 is SGHVS and CDR2 is FNYEAQ. V was trimmed by 5 bases and J by 2 bases, leaving 12 bases between them. The CDR3 is 15 residues long. The CDR3 DNA is TGTGCCAGCAGCCGTCTGACTAGTAACACCGGGGAGCTGTTTTTT. Translation: CASSRLTSNTGELFF.

The chain carries TRBV6-6 and TRBJ2-7; the D gene is possibly TRBD1 (5 bases). CDR1 and CDR2 from the germline V gene are MNHNY and SVGAGI (reference sequence). V dropped 2 bases and J dropped 1 base, with 12 bases sitting between them. The CDR3 loop spans 15 amino acids. CDR3 nucleotide sequence: TGTGCCAGCAGTTACGGGCAGGGCAGATCCTACGAGCAGTACTTC. The encoded protein is CASSYGQGRSYEQYF.

The rearrangement joins TRBV10-2 to TRBJ1-1; D not certain. The germline CDR1 and CDR2 sequences are WSHSY and SAAADI. The ends were cut back, 2 bases at V and 5 bases at J, with 9 bases in the middle. The CDR3 extends over 13 amino acids. The CDR3 coding sequence is TGCGCCAGCAGTGAGCCCCCGGGGACTGAAGCTTTCTTT. Translation gives CASSEPPGTEAFF.

This rearrangement joins TRBV18 to TRBJ2-5, with D maybe TRBD1 (6 bases). There are 14 residues in the CDR3. Germline assignment: CDR1 KGHSH and CDR2 LQKENI. V was cut by 3 bases and J by 4 bases, with 12 bases left in between. DNA of the CDR3: TGTGCCAGCTCACCTGATTTACAGGGAGAGACCCAGTACTTC. Residues: CASSPDLQGETQYF. Complete variable domain (other parts from reference TRBV18 and TRBJ2-5): NAGVMQNPRHLVRRRGQEARLRCSPMKGHSHVYWYRQLPEEGLKFMVYLQKENIIDESGMPKERFSAEFPKEGPSILRIQQVVRGDSAAYFCASSPDLQGETQYFGPGTRLLVL.

This chain links TRBV27 with TRBJ2-1; D possibly corresponds to TRBD2 (7 bases). This CDR3 has 15 amino acids. The germline V gene encodes CDR1 MNHEY and CDR2 SMNVEV (reference sequence). Between the trimmed V and J ends, which lost 9 bases and 2 bases, there was a span of 17 bases. CDR3 DNA sequence: TGTGCCAGAGGTAGGCGGGGGCCTCCCTACAATGAGCAGTTCTTC. It yields the protein CARGRRGPPYNEQFF.

The J gene is TRBJ2-7, the V gene TRBV7-2; 8 positions agree with TRBD1. Per the germline V gene, CDR1 is SGHTA and CDR2 is FQGNSA. CDR3 length: 16 amino acids. J gave up 7 bases and V 3 bases, and 14 bases lay outside the gene matches. The CDR3 is CASSLEGQGAGGEQYF. In DNA, the CDR3 is TGTGCCAGCAGCTTGGAAGGACAGGGTGCAGGGGGGGAGCAGTACTTC.

The CDR3 bases are TGCAGCGTTCGCGTTGGGCAAGGACCCCAGCATTTT. This gives the protein CSVRVGQGPQHF. The chain links TRBV29-1 to TRBJ1-5; D gene uncertain. The CDR3 has 12 residues. Deletions cut 5 bases from V and 10 bases from J, with 15 bases between. Germline values: CDR1 SQVTM, CDR2 ANQGSEA.

This clone turned up a few times. V gene TRBV6-9 combines with J gene TRBJ2-7; weak D call: TRBD2 (7 bases). The germline V and J ends were trimmed by 5 bases and 5 bases, with 25 bases remaining between them. There are 17 residues in the CDR3. Germline values: CDR1 MNHGY, CDR2 SVAAGI. The CDR3: CASSGPQGREIMNEQYF. The CDR3 nucleotides read TGTGCCAGCAGTGGTCCCCAGGGGCGGGAGATTATGAACGAGCAGTACTTC.

The rearrangement uses TRBV25-1 and TRBJ2-1, with D unresolved. From germline, CDR1 is MGHDK and CDR2 SYGVNS. This CDR3 has 11 residues. The CDR3 DNA reads as TGTGCAGCCGGTCGGTACAATGAGCAGTTCTTC. Its protein product is CAAGRYNEQFF.

This clone showed up just once. This chain uses TRBV11-2 with TRBJ2-2, with a possible D match to TRBD2 (6 bases). The length of the CDR3 is 15 residues. With 3 bases removed from V and 2 bases from J, the gap between germline ends came to 10 bases. Germline CDR1 SGHAT, CDR2 FQNNGV. This CDR3 is CASSFSGINTGELFF. CDR3 nucleotides: TGTGCCAGCAGCTTTAGCGGAATAAACACCGGGGAGCTGTTTTTT.

V usage is TRBV19 and J usage is TRBJ1-2, with 9 bases fitting TRBD1. Germline assignment: CDR1 LNHDA and CDR2 SQIVND (reference sequence). CDR3 size: 14 residues. Trimming took 2 bases from V and 8 from J; bases not matched to a gene: 6. In DNA form, the CDR3 reads TGTGCCAGTAGTATATGGGACAGGGAAGGAGGCTACACCTTC. This gives the protein CASSIWDREGGYTF.

The chain recombines TRBV4-2 with TRBJ2-1; 14 bases match TRBD2. Germline V gene data show CDR1 as LGHNA and CDR2 as YNFKEQ. This CDR3 is built from 20 residues. V shed 4 bases, J shed 3 bases, and the junction held 14 bases outside the gene matches. CDR3 sequence: CASSLREGTSGSGNYNEQFF. CDR3 nucleotides: TGTGCCAGCAGCCTCCGCGAGGGGACTAGCGGGAGTGGAAACTACAATGAGCAGTTCTTC.

V usage is TRBV6-1 and J usage is TRBJ2-4, with 10 bases that match TRBD2. V trimming: 0 bases; J trimming: 0 bases; junction bases outside the gene matches: 8. This CDR3 comprises 19 residues. Germline V gene data show CDR1 as MNHNS and CDR2 as SASEGT. This CDR3 is CASSEAGTSVNLAKNIQYF. The CDR3 DNA reads as TGTGCCAGCAGTGAAGCCGGGACTAGCGTAAACCTAGCCAAAAACATTCAGTACTTC.

The J gene is TRBJ1-1, the V gene TRBV14; maybe TRBD1 (5 bases). This CDR3 has 13 amino acids. In germline, CDR1 is SGHDN, CDR2 FVKESK. V was trimmed by 1 base and J by 12 bases, leaving 15 bases between them. The CDR3 DNA is TGTGCCAGCAGCCAAGGGGGTTACAGGAGCCCTTTCTTT. Its translation is CASSQGGYRSPFF. Variable domain in full (rest from reference TRBV14 and TRBJ1-1): EAGVTQFPSHSVIEKGQTVTLRCDPISGHDNLYWYRRVMGKEIKFLLHFVKESKQDESGMPNNRFLAERTGGTYSTLKVQPAELEDSGVYFCASSQGGYRSPFFGQGTRLTVV.

For the CDR3, the DNA is TGCGCCAGCAGCGAGGGTCCAGGCACAGATACGCAGTATTTT. Translated, it gives CASSEGPGTDTQYF. V and J are TRBV5-1 and TRBJ2-3; TRBD2 is a possible D gene (5 bases). In germline, CDR1 is SGHRS, CDR2 YFSETQ. V lost 4 bases to trimming and J lost 1 base, with 10 bases between them. The CDR3 totals 14 residues.

This chain links TRBV28 with TRBJ2-3; the D gene is possibly TRBD1 (5 bases). Trimming stripped 3 bases from V and 2 bases from J, with 9 bases between. There are 14 residues in the CDR3. CDR1 MDHEN and CDR2 SYDVKM come from the germline V gene. CDR3 sequence reads: CASSFGRDTDTQYF. In nucleotides, the CDR3 is TGTGCCAGCAGTTTTGGCAGGGACACAGATACGCAGTATTTT.

This clone was observed once. V is TRBV7-2 and J is TRBJ2-7, with TRBD2 matching 13 bases. Looked up from germline, CDR1 is SGHTA and CDR2 is FQGNSA. The CDR3 spans 18 residues. V shed 5 bases, J shed 3 bases, and the junction held 13 bases outside the gene matches. The CDR3 is CASSIRTSGSESGYEQYF. The CDR3 nucleotides read TGTGCCAGCAGCATTCGGACTAGCGGGAGTGAATCGGGCTACGAGCAGTACTTC.

The V gene is TRBV27, the J gene TRBJ2-1; D might be TRBD2 (6 bases). Looked up from germline, CDR1 is MNHEY and CDR2 is SMNVEV (reference sequence). The CDR3 is 16 amino acids. V was cut by 0 bases and J by 0 bases, with 9 bases left in between. The CDR3 region is CASSLSGGASYNEQFF. The CDR3 coding sequence is TGTGCCAGCAGTTTATCGGGGGGTGCCTCCTACAATGAGCAGTTCTTC.

V usage is TRBV5-4 and J usage is TRBJ2-3, with D tentatively TRBD1 (5 bases). Germline V gene data show CDR1 as SGHNT and CDR2 as YYREEE (reference sequence). This CDR3 region has 15 residues. Between the trimmed V and J ends, which lost 0 bases and 2 bases, there was a span of 10 bases. CDR3 sequence (DNA): TGTGCCAGCAGCTTGGCTGGGGCCACCACAGATACGCAGTATTTT. Translating it yields CASSLAGATTDTQYF.